The rows below give T cell receptor beta chains drawn from one sample of a study of shared clonotypes between healthy human individuals. Only in-frame clones appear in the TCRdb table, and some are missing; sequencing was by immunoSEQ multiplex PCR. The profile shows about 110,000 clones, approximately 70% of them singletons. The source material was memory CD8+ T cells sorted from blood. These receptors were collected from a woman aged 25-40 years in good health. The CDR3 runs from the conserved cysteine through the conserved F or W. A D gene is named only where the DNA matches it firmly. Clone size appears in some rows only: once, few, many, or a class for an expanded clone.

clone size: NA; V gene: TRBV2; J gene: TRBJ1-1; D gene: NA; CDR3 DNA: TGTGCCACCGACTCCTGGCTGTACACTGAAGCTTTCTTT; CDR3 protein: CATDSWLYTEAFF
clone size: few; V gene: TRBV10-3; J gene: TRBJ2-7; D gene: TRBD2; CDR3 DNA: TGTGCCATCAGTGATGAGCGGGAAAACGAGCAGTACTTC; CDR3 protein: CAISDERENEQYF
clone size: NA; V gene: TRBV5-1; J gene: TRBJ1-5; D gene: TRBD1; CDR3 DNA: TGCGCCAGCAGCTTACAGGGGGGCGATCAGCCCCAGCATTTT; CDR3 protein: CASSLQGGDQPQHF
clone size: NA; V gene: TRBV5-4; J gene: TRBJ2-3; D gene: NA; CDR3 DNA: TGTGCCAGCAGCTTGGCCGTCACAGATACGCAGTATTTT; CDR3 protein: CASSLAVTDTQYF
clone size: few; V gene: TRBV25-1; J gene: TRBJ2-2; D gene: TRBD2; CDR3 DNA: TGTGCCAGCAGCTCCGGGACTAGCACCGGGGAGCTGTTTTTT; CDR3 protein: CASSSGTSTGELFF
clone size: NA; V gene: TRBV10-3; J gene: TRBJ1-1; D gene: NA; CDR3 DNA: TGTGCCATCAGTGAGGACGGATTGAACACTGAAGCTTTCTTT; CDR3 protein: CAISEDGLNTEAFF
clone size: NA; V gene: TRBV2; J gene: TRBJ1-5; D gene: NA; CDR3 DNA: TGTGCCAGCAGTGAAGAGAGCAACGACGAGAGTCAGCCCCAGCATTTT; CDR3 protein: CASSEESNDESQPQHF
clone size: NA; V gene: TRBV6-4; J gene: TRBJ2-1; D gene: TRBD1; CDR3 DNA: TGTGCCAGCAGTGAAACGGACAGGGCCGAGCAGTTCTTC; CDR3 protein: CASSETDRAEQFF
clone size: NA; V gene: TRBV11-2; J gene: TRBJ2-7; D gene: NA; CDR3 DNA: TGTGCCAGCAGCTCCCCCGGAAGTGGGATGGACGAGCAGTACTTC; CDR3 protein: CASSSPGSGMDEQYF
clone size: once; V gene: TRBV6-6; J gene: TRBJ2-7; D gene: NA; CDR3 DNA: TGTGCCAGCAGTTACTCGATCATTAGCCGCTCCTACGAGCAGTACTTC; CDR3 protein: CASSYSIISRSYEQYF
clone size: NA; V gene: TRBV6-1; J gene: TRBJ2-7; D gene: TRBD2; CDR3 DNA: TGTGCCAGCAGTGAAGCCTTCATGGGCGGGAGTGTCTACGAGCAGTACTTC; CDR3 protein: CASSEAFMGGSVYEQYF
clone size: NA; V gene: TRBV9; J gene: TRBJ1-1; D gene: NA; CDR3 DNA: TGTGCCAGCAGCGATCCGAACACCATGAACACTGAAGCTTTCTTT; CDR3 protein: CASSDPNTMNTEAFF
clone size: NA; V gene: TRBV4-1; J gene: TRBJ1-3; D gene: NA; CDR3 DNA: TGCGCCAGCAGCCAAGATCGAGGGTCTGGAAACACCATATATTTT; CDR3 protein: CASSQDRGSGNTIYF
clone size: NA; V gene: TRBV4-2; J gene: TRBJ2-2; D gene: NA; CDR3 DNA: TGTGCCAGCAGCCAAGACTACACCGCAAACACCGGGGAGCTGTTTTTT; CDR3 protein: CASSQDYTANTGELFF
clone size: NA; V gene: TRBV7-3; J gene: TRBJ2-5; D gene: TRBD2; CDR3 DNA: TGTGCCAGCAGCTTAGGGGGAGGGGTGCAAGAGACCCAGTACTTC; CDR3 protein: CASSLGGGVQETQYF
clone size: NA; V gene: TRBV29-1; J gene: TRBJ2-3; D gene: TRBD2; CDR3 DNA: TGCAGCGTTGAAGAACTTCCGTTTGCGGGGGCAGATACGCAGTATTTT; CDR3 protein: CSVEELPFAGADTQYF
clone size: NA; V gene: TRBV5-8; J gene: TRBJ1-1; D gene: NA; CDR3 DNA: TGTGCCAGCAGCTTAGGGCAGGGGTACACTGAAGCTTTCTTT; CDR3 protein: CASSLGQGYTEAFF
clone size: NA; V gene: TRBV28; J gene: TRBJ1-2; D gene: NA; CDR3 DNA: TGTGCCAGCAGAGGGGGTTGGGTGAATGGCTACACCTTC; CDR3 protein: CASRGGWVNGYTF
clone size: NA; V gene: TRBV25-1; J gene: TRBJ1-2; D gene: NA; CDR3 DNA: TGTGCCAGCAGTGAATCAAAAACAGGCCATTTCTATGGCTACACCTTC; CDR3 protein: CASSESKTGHFYGYTF
clone size: few; V gene: TRBV7-7; J gene: TRBJ2-7; D gene: NA; CDR3 DNA: TGTGCCAGCAGCCCCCGGGACAAGATCTACGAGCAGTACTTC; CDR3 protein: CASSPRDKIYEQYF
clone size: NA; V gene: TRBV18; J gene: TRBJ2-6; D gene: NA; CDR3 DNA: TGTGCCAGCTCCCGTATCTCTGGGGCCAACGTCCTGACTTTC; CDR3 protein: CASSRISGANVLTF
clone size: NA; V gene: TRBV10-1; J gene: TRBJ1-3; D gene: NA; CDR3 DNA: TGCGCCAGCAGTGGGGCTGGAAACACCATATATTTT; CDR3 protein: CASSGAGNTIYF